What follows describes a single T cell receptor beta chain. The antigen it recognizes is unknown. The read halts 3 residues ahead of the CDR3 end, with the missing end drawn from the germline J gene. This sample is part of a study of Tregs in tolerant kidney transplant recipients (dated by TCRdb to between 2019 and 2020). A note on the overall study: The study applied TCRbeta sequencing to find donor-specific regulatory T cells before combined kidney and bone marrow transplantation and then followed those same cells after transplant.

Paper-wide results and their limitations: Biological reproducibility was not examined directly, but technical replication error appeared to be minimal. PCR primers changed over time for some patients, so nucleotide-level comparison across those patients' samples was not possible. Donor-specific Treg expansion exceeded global Treg expansion in tolerant patients, suggesting antigen-driven rather than nonspecific expansion. Expanding Tregs with activated donor B cells appeared to identify the most biologically relevant and donor-specific TCRbeta repertoire. The study was constrained by small patient numbers, and validation of the findings is required in larger populations and under other immunosuppression protocols.

Genomic DNA was extracted from sorted cells with the QIAGEN DNeasy Blood and Tissue Kit for TCRbeta CDR3 sequencing. High-throughput TCRbeta CDR3 sequencing, including PCR amplification with bias correction and internal controls, was performed commercially through immunoSEQ. The original pipeline was this. A unique productive TCRbeta sequence was defined by the CDR3 nucleotide sequence when primers matched, and otherwise by the CDR3 amino acid sequence together with the Vbeta and Jbeta genes. As a correction for sorting error, sequences shared between sorted populations at a frequency ratio of 2:1 or less were discarded, and the remaining shared sequences were assigned to the higher population. A sequence was defined as donor-reactive if the sequence was expanded at least 5-fold in CFSE-low cells compared with unstimulated cells and had a frequency of at least 0.01% in CFSE-low cells. Repertoire divergence was quantified by Jensen-Shannon divergence using the top 100 TCRbeta sequences ranked by frequency. When a sample had multiple sequencing runs, each run was corrected for sorting error separately and the runs were then pooled. The immuneACCESS repertoire file appears here via TCRdb, limited to in-frame rearrangements. These files lack a portion of the clones; in checked studies, under half of the deficit traces to unresolved V genes, and the cause of the others is not known. V and J calls and clone size are given by that table; D and trimming were obtained from the DNA. This sample's table lists roughly 4,900 clones. The ten largest account for approximately 6.7% of the sample.

For this chain, trimming is 0 bases at the V end and 2 bases at the J end, and the number of junction bases without a gene match is 6. The CDR3 has 16 amino acids, counting the end cysteine and phenylalanine. Only the CDR3 bases that were read are kept: 39 of them, in frame from base 1. The germline V gene (reference sequence) gives CDR1 as SGHNT and CDR2 as YYREEE. The transplants used related donors with nonmyeloablative bone marrow transplantation, and mixed chimerism in the human trials was transient. Thawed PBMCs were FACS-sorted into unstimulated Tregs (CD4+CD25+CD127-), CD4+ non-Tregs (CD4+CD25-), CD4 cells and CD8 cells. The patients were several recipients of combined kidney and bone marrow transplants from the ITN036ST trial, and samples were available only from these trial subjects. Healthy control blood was processed by Ficoll density gradient to PBMCs and cryopreserved; patient PBMCs were collected before and after transplant.

The sequence came from a human patient who received a combined kidney and bone marrow transplant. Some T cells may derive from the graft donor when a transplant has been performed. The chain is made from TRBV5-4 and TRBJ2-7, with 9 central nucleotides matching TRBD2. The specimen was CD4+ T cells from blood (PBMCs), collected roughly 15 months after the transplant. The CDR3 corresponds to CASSLGGGLATYEQYF. The DNA read from the CDR3 is TGTGCCAGCAGCTTGGGAGGGGGACTAGCCACCTACGAG.